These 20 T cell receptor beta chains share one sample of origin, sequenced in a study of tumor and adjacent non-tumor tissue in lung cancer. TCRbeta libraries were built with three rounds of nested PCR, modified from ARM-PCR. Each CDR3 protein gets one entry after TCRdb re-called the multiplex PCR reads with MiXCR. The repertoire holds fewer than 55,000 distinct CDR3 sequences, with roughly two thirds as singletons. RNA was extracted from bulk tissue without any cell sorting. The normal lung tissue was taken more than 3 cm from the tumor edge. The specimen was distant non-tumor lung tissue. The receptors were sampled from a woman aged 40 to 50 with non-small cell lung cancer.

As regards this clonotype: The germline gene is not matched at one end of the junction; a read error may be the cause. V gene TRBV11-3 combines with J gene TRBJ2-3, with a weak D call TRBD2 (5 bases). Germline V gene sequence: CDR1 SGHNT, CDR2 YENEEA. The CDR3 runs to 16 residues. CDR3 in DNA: TGTACCAGCAGCTTAGATCTGGCGGGCCCCACAGATACGAAGTATTTT. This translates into CTSSLDLAGPTDTKYF.

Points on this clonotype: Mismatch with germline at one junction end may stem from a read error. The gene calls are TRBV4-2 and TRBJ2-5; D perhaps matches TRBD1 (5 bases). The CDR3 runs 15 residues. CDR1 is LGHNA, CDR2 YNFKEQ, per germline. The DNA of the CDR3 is TGTGCTAGCAGCCAGGTCGTGACAGACCAGGAGACCCAGTACTTC. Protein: CASSQVVTDQETQYF.

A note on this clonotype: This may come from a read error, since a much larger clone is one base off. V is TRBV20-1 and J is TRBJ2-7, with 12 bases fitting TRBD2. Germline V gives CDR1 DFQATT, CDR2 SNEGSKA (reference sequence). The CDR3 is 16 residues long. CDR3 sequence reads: CSASPPRLAGVGERYF. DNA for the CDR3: TGCAGTGCTAGCCCGCCGCGACTAGCGGGAGTAGGGGAGCGGTACTTC.

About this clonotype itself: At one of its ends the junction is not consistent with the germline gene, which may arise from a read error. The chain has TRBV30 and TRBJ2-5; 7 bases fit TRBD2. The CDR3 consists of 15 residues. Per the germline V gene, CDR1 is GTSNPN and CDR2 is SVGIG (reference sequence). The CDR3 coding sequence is TGTGCCTGGACGTTTCTAGGCGGGAGCCGAGAGATCCAGTACTTC. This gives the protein CAWTFLGGSREIQYF.

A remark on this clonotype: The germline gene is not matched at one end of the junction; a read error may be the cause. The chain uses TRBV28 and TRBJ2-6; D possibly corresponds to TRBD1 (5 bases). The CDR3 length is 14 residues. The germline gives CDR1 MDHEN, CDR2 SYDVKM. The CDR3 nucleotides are TGTCCCAGCAGGCTAAGCTCTGGGGCCAACATCCTGACTTTC. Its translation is CPSRLSSGANILTF. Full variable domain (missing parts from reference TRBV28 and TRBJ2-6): DVKVTQSSRYLVKRTGEKVFLECVQDMDHENMFWYRQDPGLGLRLIYFSYDVKMKEKGDIPEGYSVSREKKERFSLILESASTNQTSMYLCPSRLSSGANILTFGAGSRLTVL.

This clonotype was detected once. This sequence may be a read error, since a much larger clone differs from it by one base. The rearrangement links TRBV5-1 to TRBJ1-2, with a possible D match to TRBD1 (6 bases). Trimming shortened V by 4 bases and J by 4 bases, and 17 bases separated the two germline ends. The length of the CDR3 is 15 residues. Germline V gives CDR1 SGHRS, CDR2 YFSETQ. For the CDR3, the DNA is TGCGCCAGCAGCCCGCAGAGGGGGAGGGCCTATGGCTACACCTTC. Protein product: CASSPQRGRAYGYTF.

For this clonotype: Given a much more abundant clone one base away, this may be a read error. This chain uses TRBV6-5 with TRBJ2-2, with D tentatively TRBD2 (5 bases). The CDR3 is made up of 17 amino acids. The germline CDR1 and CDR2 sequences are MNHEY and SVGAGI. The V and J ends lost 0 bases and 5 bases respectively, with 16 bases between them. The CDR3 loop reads CASSYSSGEFRTGELFF. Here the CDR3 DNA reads TGTGCCAGCAGTTACTCGTCTGGGGAGTTCCGTACCGGGGAGCTGTTTTTT.

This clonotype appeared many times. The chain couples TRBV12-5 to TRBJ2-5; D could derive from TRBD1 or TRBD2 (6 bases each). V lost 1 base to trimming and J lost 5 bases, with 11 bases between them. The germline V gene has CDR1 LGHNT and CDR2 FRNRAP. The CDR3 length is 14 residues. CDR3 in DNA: TGTGCTAGTGGTTTGGGGGGGGCGTATGAGACCCAGTACTTC. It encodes CASGLGGAYETQYF. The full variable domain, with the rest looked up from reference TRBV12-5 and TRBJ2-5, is DARVTQTPRHKVTEMGQEVTMRCQPILGHNTVFWYRQTMMQGLELLAYFRNRAPLDDSGMPKDRFSAEMPDATLATLKIQPSEPRDSAVYFCASGLGGAYETQYFGPGTRLLVL.

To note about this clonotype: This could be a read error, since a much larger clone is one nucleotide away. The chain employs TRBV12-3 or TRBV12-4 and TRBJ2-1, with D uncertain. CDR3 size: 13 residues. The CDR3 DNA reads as TGTGCCAGCAGTTATAGCTCCTACAATGAGCACTTCTTC. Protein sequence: CASSYSSYNEHFF.

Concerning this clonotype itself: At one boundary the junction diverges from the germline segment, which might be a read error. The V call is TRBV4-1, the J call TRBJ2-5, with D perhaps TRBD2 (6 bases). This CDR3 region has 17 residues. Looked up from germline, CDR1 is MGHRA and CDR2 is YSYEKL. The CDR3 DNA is TGTACCAGCAGCCAAGAATTGGGAGCGGGCCTCCGGGGGACCCAGTACTTC. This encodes CTSSQELGAGLRGTQYF.

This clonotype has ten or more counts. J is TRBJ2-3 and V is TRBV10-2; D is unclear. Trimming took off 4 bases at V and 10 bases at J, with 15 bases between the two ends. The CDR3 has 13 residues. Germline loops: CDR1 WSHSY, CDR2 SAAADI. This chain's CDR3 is CASSGTPTGAQYF. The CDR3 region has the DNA TGCGCCAGCAGTGGGACGCCGACTGGGGCGCAGTATTTT.

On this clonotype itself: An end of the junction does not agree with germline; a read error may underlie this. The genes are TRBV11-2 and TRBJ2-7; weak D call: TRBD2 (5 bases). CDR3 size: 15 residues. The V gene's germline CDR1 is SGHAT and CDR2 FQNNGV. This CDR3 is CASSLLGRANYEQYF. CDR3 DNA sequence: TGTGCCAGCAGTTTACTTGGGCGGGCGAACTACGAGCAGTATTTC.

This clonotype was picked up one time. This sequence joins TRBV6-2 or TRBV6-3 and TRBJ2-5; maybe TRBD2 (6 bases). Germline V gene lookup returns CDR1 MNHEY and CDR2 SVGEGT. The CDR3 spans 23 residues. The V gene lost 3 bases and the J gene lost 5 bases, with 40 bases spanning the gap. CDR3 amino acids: CASSYWFRRDPRKRAGSQETQYF. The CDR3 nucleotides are TGTGCCAGCAGTTATTGGTTCCGACGGGATCCGAGAAAGCGGGCCGGGAGCCAGGAGACCCAGTACTTC.

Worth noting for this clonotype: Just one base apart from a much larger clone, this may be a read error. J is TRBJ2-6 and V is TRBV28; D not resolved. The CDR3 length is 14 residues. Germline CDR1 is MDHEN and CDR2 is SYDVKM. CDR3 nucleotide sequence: TGTGCCAGCAGTTTGGTCTCTGTGGCCAACGTCCTGACTTTC. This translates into CASSLVSVANVLTF. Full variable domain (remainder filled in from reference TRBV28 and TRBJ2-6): DVKVTQSSRYLVKRTGEKVFLECVQDMDHENMFWYRQDPGLGLRLIYFSYDVKMKEKGDIPEGYSVSREKKERFSLILESASTNQTSMYLCASSLVSVANVLTFGAGSRLTVL.

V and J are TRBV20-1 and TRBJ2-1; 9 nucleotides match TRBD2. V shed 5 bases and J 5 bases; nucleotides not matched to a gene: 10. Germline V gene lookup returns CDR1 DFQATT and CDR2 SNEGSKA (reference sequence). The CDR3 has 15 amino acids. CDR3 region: CSAYISGRQDNEQFF. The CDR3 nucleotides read TGCAGTGCTTATATAAGCGGGAGGCAAGACAATGAGCAGTTCTTC.

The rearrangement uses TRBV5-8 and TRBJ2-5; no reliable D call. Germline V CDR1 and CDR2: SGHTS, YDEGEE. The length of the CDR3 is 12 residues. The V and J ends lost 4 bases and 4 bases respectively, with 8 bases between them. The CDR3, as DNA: TGTGCCAGCAGCCATATCCGAGAGACCCAGTACTTC. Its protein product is CASSHIRETQYF. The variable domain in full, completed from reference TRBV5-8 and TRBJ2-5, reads EAGVTQSPTHLIKTRGQQATLRCSPISGHTSVYWYQQALGLGLQFLLWYDEGEERNRGNFPPRFSGRQFPNYSSELNVNALELEDSALYLCASSHIRETQYFGPGTRLLVL.

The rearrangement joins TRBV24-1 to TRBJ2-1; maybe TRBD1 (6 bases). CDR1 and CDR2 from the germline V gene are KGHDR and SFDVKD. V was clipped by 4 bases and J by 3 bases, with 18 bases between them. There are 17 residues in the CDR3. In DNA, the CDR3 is TGTGCCACCAGTGAAGGAAGGGGGTCAGACCTCTACAATGAGCAGTTCTTC. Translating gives CATSEGRGSDLYNEQFF.

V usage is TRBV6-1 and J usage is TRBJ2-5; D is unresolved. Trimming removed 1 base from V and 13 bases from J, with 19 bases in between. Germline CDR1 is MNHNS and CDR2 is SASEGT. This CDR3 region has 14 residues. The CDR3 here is CASSEGSYQEIRYF. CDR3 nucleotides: TGTGCCAGCAGTGAAGGGTCCTACCAAGAGATCCGGTACTTC.

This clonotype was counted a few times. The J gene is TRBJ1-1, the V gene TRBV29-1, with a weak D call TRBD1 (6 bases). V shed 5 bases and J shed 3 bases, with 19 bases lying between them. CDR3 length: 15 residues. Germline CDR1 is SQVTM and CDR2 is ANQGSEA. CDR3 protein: CSVRTRGARDTEAFF. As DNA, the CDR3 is TGCAGCGTTCGAACTCGGGGGGCGCGGGACACTGAAGCTTTCTTT.

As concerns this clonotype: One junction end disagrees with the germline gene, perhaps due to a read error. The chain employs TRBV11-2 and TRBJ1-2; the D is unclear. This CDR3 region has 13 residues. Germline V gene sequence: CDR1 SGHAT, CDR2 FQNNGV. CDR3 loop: CATSSGRNYGHTF. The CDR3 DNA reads TGTGCCACCAGCTCCGGACGGAACTATGGCCACACCTTC.